These T cell receptor beta chains were read from a single sample in a study of T cell responses to AZD1222 COVID-19 vaccine. Using immunoSEQ multiplex PCR, the repertoire was profiled, and TCRdb retains in-frame clones only, with some absent. The sample holds 150,000 to 200,000 clones; roughly 94% are singletons and the top ten take 5.1%. The source was peripheral blood, collected 28 days after the second AZD1222 dose. Receptors originate from an adult who received the AZD1222 COVID-19 vaccine. CDR3s leave out the opening cysteine and the closing phenylalanine or tryptophan. Size tells how often a clone was seen (once, few, many) or the class of an expanded clone, and some rows leave it out.

NA	TRBV4-1	TRBJ2-3	ASSQGQGKTAPDTQY
NA	TRBV27	TRBJ1-1	ATRPGTNTEAF
NA	TRBV6-5	TRBJ1-1	ASSYSGRLEAF
once	TRBV30	TRBJ2-3	AWILGDTQY
few	TRBV7-9	TRBJ1-6	ASSLESSYNSPLH
NA	TRBV6-2/TRBV6-3	TRBJ1-1	ASSYRGRIEAF
once	TRBV4-2	TRBJ2-5	ASSHPTRGGETQY
NA	TRBV9	TRBJ2-3	ASSVEGLAGDTQY
once	TRBV6-2/TRBV6-3	TRBJ2-7	ASSYGTSSYEQY
NA	TRBV7-3	TRBJ2-3	ASSPGTGRTDTQY
NA	TRBV4-2	TRBJ2-7	ASSLQSGQPYEQY